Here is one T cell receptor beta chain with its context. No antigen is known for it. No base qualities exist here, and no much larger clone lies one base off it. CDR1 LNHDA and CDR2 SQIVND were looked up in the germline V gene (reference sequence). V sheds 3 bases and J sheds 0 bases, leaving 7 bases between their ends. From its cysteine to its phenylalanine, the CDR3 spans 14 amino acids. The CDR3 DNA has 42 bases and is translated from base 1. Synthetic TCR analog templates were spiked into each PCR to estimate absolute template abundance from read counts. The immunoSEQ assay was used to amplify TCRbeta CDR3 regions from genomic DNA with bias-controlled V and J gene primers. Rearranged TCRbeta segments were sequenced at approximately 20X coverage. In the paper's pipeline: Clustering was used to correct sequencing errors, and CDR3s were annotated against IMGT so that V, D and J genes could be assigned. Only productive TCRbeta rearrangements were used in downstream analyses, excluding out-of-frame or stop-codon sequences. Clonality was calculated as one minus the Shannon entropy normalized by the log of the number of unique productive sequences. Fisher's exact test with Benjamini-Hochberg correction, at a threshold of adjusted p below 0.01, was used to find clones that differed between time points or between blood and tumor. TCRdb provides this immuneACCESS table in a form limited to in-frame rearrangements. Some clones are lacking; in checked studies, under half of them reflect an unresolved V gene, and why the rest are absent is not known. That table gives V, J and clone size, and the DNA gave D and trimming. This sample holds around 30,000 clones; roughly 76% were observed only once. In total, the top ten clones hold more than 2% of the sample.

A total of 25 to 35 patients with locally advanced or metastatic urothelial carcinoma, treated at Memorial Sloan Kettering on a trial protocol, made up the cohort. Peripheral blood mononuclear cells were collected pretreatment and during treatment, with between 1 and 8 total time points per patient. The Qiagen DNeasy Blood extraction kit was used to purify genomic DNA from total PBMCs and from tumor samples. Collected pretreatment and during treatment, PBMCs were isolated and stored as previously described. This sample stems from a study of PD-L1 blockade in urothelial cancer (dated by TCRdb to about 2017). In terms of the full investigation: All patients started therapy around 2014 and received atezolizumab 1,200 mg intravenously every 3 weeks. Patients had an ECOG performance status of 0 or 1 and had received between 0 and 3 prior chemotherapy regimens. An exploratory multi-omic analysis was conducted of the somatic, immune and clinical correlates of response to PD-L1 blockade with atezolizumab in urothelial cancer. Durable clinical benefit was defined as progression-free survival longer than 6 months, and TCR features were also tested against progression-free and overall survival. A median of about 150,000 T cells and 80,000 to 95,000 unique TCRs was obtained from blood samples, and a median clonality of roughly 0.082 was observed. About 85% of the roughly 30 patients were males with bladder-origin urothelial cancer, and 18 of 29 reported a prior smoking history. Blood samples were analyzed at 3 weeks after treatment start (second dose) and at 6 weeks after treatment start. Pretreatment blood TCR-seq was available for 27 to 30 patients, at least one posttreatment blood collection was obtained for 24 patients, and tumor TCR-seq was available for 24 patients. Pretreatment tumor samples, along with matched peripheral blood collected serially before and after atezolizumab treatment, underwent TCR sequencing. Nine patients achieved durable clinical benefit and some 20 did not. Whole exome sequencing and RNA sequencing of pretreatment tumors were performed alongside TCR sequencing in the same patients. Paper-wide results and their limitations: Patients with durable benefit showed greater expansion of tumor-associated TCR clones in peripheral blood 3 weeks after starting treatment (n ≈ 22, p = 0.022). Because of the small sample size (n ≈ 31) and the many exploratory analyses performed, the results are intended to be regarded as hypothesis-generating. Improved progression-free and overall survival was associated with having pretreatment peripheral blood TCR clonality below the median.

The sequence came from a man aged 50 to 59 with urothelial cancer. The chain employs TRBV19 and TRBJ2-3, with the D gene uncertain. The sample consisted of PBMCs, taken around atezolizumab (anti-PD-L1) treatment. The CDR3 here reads CASSIGPSTDTQYF. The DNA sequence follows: TGTGCCAGTAGTATTGGCCCTAGCACAGATACGCAGTATTTT.